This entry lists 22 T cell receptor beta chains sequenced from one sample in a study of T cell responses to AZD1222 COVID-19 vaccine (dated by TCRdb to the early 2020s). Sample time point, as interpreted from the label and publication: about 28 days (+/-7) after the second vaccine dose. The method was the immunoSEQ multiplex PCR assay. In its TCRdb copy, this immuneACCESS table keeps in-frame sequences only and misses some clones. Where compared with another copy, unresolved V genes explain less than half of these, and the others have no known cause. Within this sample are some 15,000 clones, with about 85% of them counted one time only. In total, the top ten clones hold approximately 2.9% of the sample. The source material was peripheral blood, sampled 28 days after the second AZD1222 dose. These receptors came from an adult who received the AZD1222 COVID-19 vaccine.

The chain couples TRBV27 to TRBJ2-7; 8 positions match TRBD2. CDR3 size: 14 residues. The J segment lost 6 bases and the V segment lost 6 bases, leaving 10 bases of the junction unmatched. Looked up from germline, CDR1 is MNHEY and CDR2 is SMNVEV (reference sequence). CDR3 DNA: TGTGCCAGCAGCCTTAGCGGGGCCCAATCCGAGCAGTACTTC. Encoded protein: CASSLSGAQSEQYF.

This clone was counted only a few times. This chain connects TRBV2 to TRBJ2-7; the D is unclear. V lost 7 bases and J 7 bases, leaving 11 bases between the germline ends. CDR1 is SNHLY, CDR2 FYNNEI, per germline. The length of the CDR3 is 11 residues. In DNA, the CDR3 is TGTGCCAGCACGCAGGCGTGGGAGCAGTACTTC. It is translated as CASTQAWEQYF.

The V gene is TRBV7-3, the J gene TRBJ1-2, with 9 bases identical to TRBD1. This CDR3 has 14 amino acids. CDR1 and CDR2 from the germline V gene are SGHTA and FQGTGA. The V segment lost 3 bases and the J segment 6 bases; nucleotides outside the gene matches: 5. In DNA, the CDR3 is TGTGCCAGCAGCTTGGGGGGACAGGGACATGGCTACACCTTC. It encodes CASSLGGQGHGYTF. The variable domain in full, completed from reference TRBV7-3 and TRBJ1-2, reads GAGVSQTPSNKVTEKGKYVELRCDPISGHTALYWYRQSLGQGPEFLIYFQGTGAADDSGLPNDRFFAVRPEGSVSTLKIQRTERGDSAVYLCASSLGGQGHGYTFGSGTRLTVV.

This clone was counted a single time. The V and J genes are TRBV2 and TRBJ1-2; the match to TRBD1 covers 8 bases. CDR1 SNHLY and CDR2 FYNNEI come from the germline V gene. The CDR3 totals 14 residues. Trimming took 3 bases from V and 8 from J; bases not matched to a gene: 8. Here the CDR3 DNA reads TGTGCCAGCAGTGAGTTTCAGGGGGCGGAAGGCTACACCTTC. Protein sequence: CASSEFQGAEGYTF. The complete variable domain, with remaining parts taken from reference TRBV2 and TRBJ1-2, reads EPEVTQTPSHQVTQMGQEVILRCVPISNHLYFYWYRQILGQKVEFLVSFYNNEISEKSEIFDDQFSVERPDGSNFTLKIRSTKLEDSAMYFCASSEFQGAEGYTFGSGTRLTVV.

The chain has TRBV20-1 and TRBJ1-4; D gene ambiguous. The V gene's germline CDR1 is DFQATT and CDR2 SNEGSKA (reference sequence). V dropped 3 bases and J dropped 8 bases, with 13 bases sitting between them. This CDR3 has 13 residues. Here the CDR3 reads CSASGRAREKLFF. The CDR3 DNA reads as TGCAGTGCTAGTGGGCGGGCCAGGGAAAAACTGTTTTTT.

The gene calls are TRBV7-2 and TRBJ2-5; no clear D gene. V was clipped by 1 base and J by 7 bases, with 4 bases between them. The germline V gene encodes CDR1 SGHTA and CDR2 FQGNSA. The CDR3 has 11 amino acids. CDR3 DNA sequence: TGTGCCAGCAGCTTAGAGGGGACCCAGTACTTC. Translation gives CASSLEGTQYF.

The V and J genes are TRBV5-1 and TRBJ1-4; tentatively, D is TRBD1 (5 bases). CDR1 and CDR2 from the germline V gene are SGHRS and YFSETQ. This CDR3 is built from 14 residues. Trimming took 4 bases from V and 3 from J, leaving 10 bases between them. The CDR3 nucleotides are TGCGCCAGCAGCCCGACAGACCCTAATGAAAAACTGTTTTTT. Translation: CASSPTDPNEKLFF.

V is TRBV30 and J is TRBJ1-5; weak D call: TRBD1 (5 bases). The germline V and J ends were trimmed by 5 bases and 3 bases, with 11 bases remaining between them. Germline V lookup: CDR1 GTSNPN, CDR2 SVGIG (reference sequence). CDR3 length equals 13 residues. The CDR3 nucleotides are TGTGCCTGGGGGATTGGGGCCAATCAGCCCCAGCATTTT. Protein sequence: CAWGIGANQPQHF.

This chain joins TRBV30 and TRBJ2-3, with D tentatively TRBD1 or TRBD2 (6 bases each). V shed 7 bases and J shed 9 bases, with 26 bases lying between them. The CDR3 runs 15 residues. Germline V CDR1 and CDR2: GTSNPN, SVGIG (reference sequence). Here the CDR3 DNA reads TGTGCCTCCAGGGGCACGCCGGGGGCTGCAGGGACGCAGTATTTT. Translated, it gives CASRGTPGAAGTQYF. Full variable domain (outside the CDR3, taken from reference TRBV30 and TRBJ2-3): SQTIHQWPATLVQPVGSPLSLECTVEGTSNPNLYWYRQAAGRGLQLLFYSVGIGQISSEVPQNLSASRPQDRQFILSSKKLLLSDSGFYLCASRGTPGAAGTQYFGPGTRLTVL.

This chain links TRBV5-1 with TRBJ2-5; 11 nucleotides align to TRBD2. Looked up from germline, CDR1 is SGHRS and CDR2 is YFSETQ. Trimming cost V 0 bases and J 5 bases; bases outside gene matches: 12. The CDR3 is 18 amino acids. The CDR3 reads CASSLELAGAQHGETQYF. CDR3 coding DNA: TGCGCCAGCAGCTTGGAACTAGCGGGGGCTCAACATGGGGAGACCCAGTACTTC.

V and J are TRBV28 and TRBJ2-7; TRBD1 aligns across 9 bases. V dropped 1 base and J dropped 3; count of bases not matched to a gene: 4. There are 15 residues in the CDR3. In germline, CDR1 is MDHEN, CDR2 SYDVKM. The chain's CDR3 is CASSLFGTGSYEQYF. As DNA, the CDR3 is TGTGCCAGCAGTTTATTCGGGACAGGGAGCTACGAGCAGTACTTC.

CDR3 DNA sequence: TGTGCCTGGAGTACAGGGGGCTTTAGATTTTTT. Its protein is CAWSTGGFRFF. The rearrangement links TRBV30 to TRBJ1-4, with 9 bases lining up with TRBD1. Trimming cost V 2 bases and J 17 bases; bases outside gene matches: 6. The CDR3 length is 11 residues. CDR1 GTSNPN and CDR2 SVGIG come from the germline V gene (reference sequence).

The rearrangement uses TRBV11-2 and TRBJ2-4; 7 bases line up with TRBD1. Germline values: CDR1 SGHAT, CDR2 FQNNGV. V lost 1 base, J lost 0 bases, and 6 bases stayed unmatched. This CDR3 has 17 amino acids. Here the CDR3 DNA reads TGTGCCAGCAGCTTAGCGAGGGGGCTCTTAGCCAAAAACATTCAGTACTTC. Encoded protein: CASSLARGLLAKNIQYF.

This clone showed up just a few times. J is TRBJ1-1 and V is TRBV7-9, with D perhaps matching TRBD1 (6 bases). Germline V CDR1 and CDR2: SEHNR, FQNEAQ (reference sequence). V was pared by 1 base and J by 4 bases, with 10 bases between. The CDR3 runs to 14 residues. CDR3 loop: CASSLEGGGTEAFF. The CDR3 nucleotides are TGTGCCAGCAGCTTAGAAGGGGGAGGCACTGAAGCTTTCTTT.

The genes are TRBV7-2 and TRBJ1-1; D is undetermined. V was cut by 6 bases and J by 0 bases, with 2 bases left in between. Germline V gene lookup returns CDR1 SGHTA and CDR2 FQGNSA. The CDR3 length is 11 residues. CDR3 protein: CASSLNTEAFF. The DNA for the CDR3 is TGTGCCAGCAGTTTGAACACTGAAGCTTTCTTT.

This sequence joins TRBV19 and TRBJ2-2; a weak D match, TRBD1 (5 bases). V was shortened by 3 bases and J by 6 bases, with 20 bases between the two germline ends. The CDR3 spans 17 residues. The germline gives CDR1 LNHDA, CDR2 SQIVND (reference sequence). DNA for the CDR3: TGTGCCAGTAGTATTGGGGTCGCGGACACCCCACCCGGGGAGCTGTTTTTT. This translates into CASSIGVADTPPGELFF. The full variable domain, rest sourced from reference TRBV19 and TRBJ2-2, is DGGITQSPKYLFRKEGQNVTLSCEQNLNHDAMYWYRQDPGQGLRLIYYSQIVNDFQKGDIAEGYSVSREKKESFPLTVTSAQKNPTAFYLCASSIGVADTPPGELFFGEGSRLTVL.

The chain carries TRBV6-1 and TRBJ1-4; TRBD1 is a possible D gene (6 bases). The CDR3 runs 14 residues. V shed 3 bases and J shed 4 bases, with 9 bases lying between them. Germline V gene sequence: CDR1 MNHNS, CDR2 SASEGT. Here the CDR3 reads CASSDDRFNEKLFF. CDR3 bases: TGTGCCAGCAGTGACGACAGGTTTAATGAAAAACTGTTTTTT.

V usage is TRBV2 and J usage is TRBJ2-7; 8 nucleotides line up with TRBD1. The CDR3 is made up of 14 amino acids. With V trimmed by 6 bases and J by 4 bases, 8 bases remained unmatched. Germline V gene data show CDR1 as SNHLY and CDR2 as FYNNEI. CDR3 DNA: TGTGCCAGCAGGCCGGGACAGGTTGAATACGAGCAGTACTTC. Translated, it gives CASRPGQVEYEQYF. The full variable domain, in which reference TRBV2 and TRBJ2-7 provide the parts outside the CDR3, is EPEVTQTPSHQVTQMGQEVILRCVPISNHLYFYWYRQILGQKVEFLVSFYNNEISEKSEIFDDQFSVERPDGSNFTLKIRSTKLEDSAMYFCASRPGQVEYEQYFGPGTRLTVT.

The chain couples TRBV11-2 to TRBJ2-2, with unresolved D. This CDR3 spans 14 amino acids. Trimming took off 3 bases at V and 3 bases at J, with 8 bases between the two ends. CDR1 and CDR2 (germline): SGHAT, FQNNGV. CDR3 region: CASSFPTDTGELFF. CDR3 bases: TGTGCCAGCAGCTTTCCCACAGACACCGGGGAGCTGTTTTTT.

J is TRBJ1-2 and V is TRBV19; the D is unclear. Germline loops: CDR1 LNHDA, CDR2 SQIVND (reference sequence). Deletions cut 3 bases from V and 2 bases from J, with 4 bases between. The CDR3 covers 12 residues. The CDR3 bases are TGTGCCAGTAGTATCGAAAACTATGGCTACACCTTC. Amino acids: CASSIENYGYTF.

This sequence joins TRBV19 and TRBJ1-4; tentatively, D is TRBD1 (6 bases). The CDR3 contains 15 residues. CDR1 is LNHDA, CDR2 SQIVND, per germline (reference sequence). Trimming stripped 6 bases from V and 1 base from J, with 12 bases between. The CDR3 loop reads CASRPTTGTNEKLFF. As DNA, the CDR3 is TGTGCCAGTAGACCCACGACAGGAACTAATGAAAAACTGTTTTTT.

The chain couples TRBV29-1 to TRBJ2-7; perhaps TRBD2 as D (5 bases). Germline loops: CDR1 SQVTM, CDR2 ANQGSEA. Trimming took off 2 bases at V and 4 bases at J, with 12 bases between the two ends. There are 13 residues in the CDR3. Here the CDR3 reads CSVETGILYEQYF. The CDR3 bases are TGCAGCGTTGAAACGGGGATCCTTTACGAGCAGTACTTC.